This TCR beta chain was recovered during a study of CD8 T cell repertoires and HIV-1 epitope variants. As regards this clone: The antigen is unknown.

The germline V gene encodes CDR1 SGHDN and CDR2 FVKESK. This CDR3 is 14 amino acids long. V gave up 6 bases and J gave up 7 bases, with 19 bases separating them. TCRdb's table, derived via immunoSEQ multiplex PCR, lists solely in-frame clones and lacks some. There are about 5,600 clones in the sample; around 60% occur only once, and roughly 45% lies in the top ten. Sequencing input: cultured CD8+ T cells derived from PBMCs. The sequence derives from a male donor with HIV. The chain links TRBV14 to TRBJ2-7; the D gene is possibly TRBD2 (6 bases). The CDR3 bases are TGTGCCAGCAGTCCTACTAGCTCCCACCGGGAGCAGTACTTC. It translates to CASSPTSSHREQYF.